Each of the 30 T cell receptor beta chains below was sequenced from the same sample in a study of graft-versus-host responses after intestinal transplantation. Their cognate antigens are unknown. The protocol was immunoSEQ multiplex PCR, while the TCRdb copy is restricted to in-frame clones and leaves out a portion. The sample has 90,000 to 130,000 clones, just over 90% seen once. The sample consisted of unstimulated CD8+ T cells sorted from spleen or lymph node cells, taken before intestinal transplant. These receptors were collected from a human donor who received an intestinal transplant.

This chain links TRBV5-1 with TRBJ2-2; D uncertain. Germline CDR1 reads SGHRS; CDR2 reads YFSETQ. The CDR3 extends over 14 amino acids. Trimming cost V 4 bases and J 0 bases, with 7 bases left between them. CDR3 DNA sequence: TGCGCCAGCAGCACCGACTCGAACACCGGGGAGCTGTTTTTT. Translated, it gives CASSTDSNTGELFF.

This rearrangement joins TRBV4-1 to TRBJ2-1; D could derive from TRBD1 or TRBD2 (5 bases each). The ends were cut back, 3 bases at V and 9 bases at J, with 18 bases in the middle. From germline, CDR1 is MGHRA and CDR2 YSYEKL. This CDR3 is 15 amino acids long. The CDR3 region has the DNA TGCGCCAGCAGCCAGGGACCCCCCCGTGGGAGTGAGCAGTTCTTC. Protein product: CASSQGPPRGSEQFF.

The J gene is TRBJ1-2, the V gene TRBV7-8; no reliable D call. This CDR3 contains 15 residues. V was cut by 1 base and J by 0 bases, with 9 bases left in between. Germline V gene sequence: CDR1 SGHVS, CDR2 FQNEAQ. The CDR3 sequence is CASSLDWRANYGYTF. The CDR3 DNA sequence: TGTGCCAGCAGCTTAGATTGGAGGGCTAACTATGGCTACACCTTC.

V and J are TRBV23-1 and TRBJ2-1; D is undetermined. TRBV23-1 is sorted into the ORF group, with uncertain function. With 7 bases removed from V and 4 bases from J, the gap between germline ends came to 11 bases. There are 13 residues in the CDR3. CDR3 region: CASKLTPYNEQFF. The CDR3 DNA is TGCGCCAGCAAGTTGACTCCGTACAATGAGCAGTTCTTC.

This clone is a singleton in its sample. CDR3 amino acids: CASSVGRGGSYEQYF. DNA for the CDR3: TGTGCCAGCAGCGTAGGAAGGGGCGGCTCCTACGAGCAGTACTTC. The V gene is TRBV9, the J gene TRBJ2-7; D perhaps matches TRBD1 (5 bases). The length of the CDR3 is 15 residues. V was trimmed by 0 bases and J by 0 bases, leaving 10 bases between them. CDR1 is SGDLS and CDR2 is YYNGEE in the germline V gene.

This sequence joins TRBV5-8 and TRBJ2-7, with D unclear. The CDR3 contains 12 residues. Germline CDR1 is SGHTS and CDR2 is YDEGEE. Trimming took off 4 bases at V and 3 bases at J, with 8 bases between the two ends. Written as DNA, the CDR3 is TGTGCCAGCAGCCTTACCGTCTACGAGCAGTACTTC. It is translated as CASSLTVYEQYF.

V and J are TRBV6-1 and TRBJ2-7, with 9 bases matching TRBD1. Germline-derived CDR1 and CDR2 are MNHNS and SASEGT. This CDR3 has 14 residues. J lost 5 bases, V lost 7 bases, and 9 bases had no gene match. The CDR3 DNA reads TGTGCCAGCATTGTGGGGACAGGGTATAACGAGCAGTACTTC. Protein sequence: CASIVGTGYNEQYF.

V and J are TRBV11-2 and TRBJ2-1; D is unresolved. V lost 10 bases and J lost 6, with 16 bases in between. The CDR3 totals 13 residues. The germline V gene has CDR1 SGHAT and CDR2 FQNNGV. CDR3 nucleotides: TGTGCCATCTGGTCGGTACCAAGCAATGAGCAGTTCTTC. The encoded protein is CAIWSVPSNEQFF.

This chain joins TRBV7-8 and TRBJ1-2, with D possibly TRBD1 on 5 matching bases. CDR3 length: 14 amino acids. V lost 2 bases, J lost 8 bases, and 15 bases lay in between. From germline, CDR1 is SGHVS and CDR2 FQNEAQ. DNA for the CDR3: TGTGCCAGCAGCTTACTGGCAGGGACGCTCGGCTACACCTTC. Protein: CASSLLAGTLGYTF.

The chain carries TRBV6-5 and TRBJ2-7, with 7 nucleotides matching TRBD1. This CDR3 region has 14 residues. CDR1 MNHEY and CDR2 SVGAGI come from the germline V gene. J gave up 3 bases and V 2 bases, and 4 bases lay outside the gene matches. CDR3: CASSYRGLRYEQYF. CDR3 nucleotides: TGTGCCAGCAGTTACAGGGGGCTTCGCTACGAGCAGTACTTC.

The chain links TRBV7-3 to TRBJ2-7; TRBD2 agrees at 9 bases. V shed 2 bases, J shed 2 bases, and the junction held 4 bases outside the gene matches. CDR1 SGHTA and CDR2 FQGTGA come from the germline V gene. The CDR3 is 15 amino acids. DNA of the CDR3: TGTGCCAGCAGCTTAGGGCTAGCGGGGCCCTACGAGCAGTACTTC. Protein product: CASSLGLAGPYEQYF.

The V and J genes are TRBV5-1 and TRBJ1-1; D perhaps matches TRBD1 (5 bases). Looked up from germline, CDR1 is SGHRS and CDR2 is YFSETQ. CDR3 length: 16 amino acids. Between the trimmed V and J ends, which lost 0 bases and 1 base, there was a span of 13 bases. CDR3 DNA: TGCGCCAGCAGCTTGGCCGATATCAGGGCGAACACTGAAGCTTTCTTT. This encodes CASSLADIRANTEAFF.

The chain joins TRBV27 to TRBJ2-7; 11 bases agree with TRBD2. The CDR3 sequence is 15 residues long. V was clipped by 7 bases and J by 1 base; unmatched bases: 6. The germline V gene has CDR1 MNHEY and CDR2 SMNVEV (reference sequence). The CDR3 sequence: CASTTGTSGSYEQYF. As DNA, the CDR3 is TGTGCCAGCACAACTGGGACTAGCGGTTCCTACGAGCAGTACTTC.

This chain connects TRBV5-6 to TRBJ1-1; D gene uncertain. Trimming removed 2 bases at V and 1 base at J, with 9 bases between. The CDR3 spans 14 residues. Germline CDR1 SGHDT, CDR2 YYEEEE. The CDR3 coding sequence is TGTGCCAGCAGCTTCCCGACGGCGAACACTGAAGCTTTCTTT. Protein: CASSFPTANTEAFF.

As concerns this clone: The germline gene is not matched at one end of the junction; a read error may be the cause. Other DNA sequences in the sample encode the same CDR3. The V call is TRBV12-5, the J call TRBJ2-7; tentatively, D is TRBD1 (5 bases). This CDR3 comprises 12 residues. Germline CDR1 is LGHNT and CDR2 is FRNRAP. The CDR3 bases are TGTGCCAGTGGTTTGACAGCTAACGAGCAGTACTTC. Translated: CASGLTANEQYF.

The genes are TRBV9 and TRBJ2-7; 8 bases fit TRBD1. The V segment lost 2 bases and the J segment 4 bases; nucleotides outside the gene matches: 5. This CDR3 has 14 residues. The V gene's germline CDR1 is SGDLS and CDR2 YYNGEE. The CDR3 DNA reads TGTGCCAGCAGCGTCGGACAGGGCGAGTACGAGCAGTACTTC. Translating it yields CASSVGQGEYEQYF.

This chain uses TRBV6-5 with TRBJ2-1; 9 nucleotides line up with TRBD2. The length of the CDR3 is 14 residues. The V and J ends lost 6 bases and 5 bases, in that order; junction bases with no gene match: 5. The germline gives CDR1 MNHEY, CDR2 SVGAGI. CDR3 DNA: TGTGCCAGCAGCCCGACTAGCGGCAACAATGAGCAGTTCTTC. Its translation: CASSPTSGNNEQFF.

The rearrangement links TRBV21-1 to TRBJ2-5. TRBV21-1 is given as a pseudogene. The CDR3 has 17 amino acids. The chain's CDR3 is CASSTAQDLPLQETQYF. Written as DNA, the CDR3 is TGTGCCAGCAGCACCGCCCAGGACCTTCCCCTCCAAGAGACCCAGTACTTC.

The chain employs TRBV27 and TRBJ2-7, with 8 bases aligning to TRBD2. The V segment lost 7 bases and the J segment 4 bases; nucleotides outside the gene matches: 15. CDR1 is MNHEY, CDR2 SMNVEV, per germline (reference sequence). The CDR3 runs to 16 residues. This CDR3 reads CASIGHGAGERYEQYF. The CDR3 nucleotides read TGTGCCAGCATAGGGCACGGAGCGGGAGAGCGGTACGAGCAGTACTTC.

The rearrangement links TRBV19 to TRBJ2-7; no clear D. V lost 2 bases, J lost 5 bases, and 16 bases lay in between. The CDR3 has 15 amino acids. Germline loops: CDR1 LNHDA, CDR2 SQIVND (reference sequence). In DNA, the CDR3 is TGTGCCAGTAGTATAACTGGGATCCAGCTCAACGAGCAGTACTTC. It is translated as CASSITGIQLNEQYF.

This chain's CDR3 is CASSLAQGAHKNEQFF. CDR3 nucleotides: TGTGCCAGCAGCTTAGCGCAGGGGGCGCATAAGAATGAGCAGTTCTTC. This chain joins TRBV7-9 and TRBJ2-1, with TRBD1 identical over 8 bases. V was pared by 0 bases and J by 7 bases, with 8 bases of the junction left unmatched. The CDR3 runs to 16 residues. Germline-derived CDR1 and CDR2 are SEHNR and FQNEAQ (reference sequence).

This clone was observed once. The chain recombines TRBV30 with TRBJ2-7; D call uncertain. This CDR3 region has 13 residues. Between the trimmed V and J ends, which lost 2 bases and 5 bases, there was a span of 13 bases. Per the germline V gene, CDR1 is GTSNPN and CDR2 is SVGIG (reference sequence). The CDR3 sequence is CAWSLEGPNEQYF. As DNA, the CDR3 is TGTGCCTGGAGTTTGGAAGGGCCAAACGAGCAGTACTTC.

This clone was seen once. The chain joins TRBV5-1 to TRBJ2-7, with no clear D. The V and J ends lost 0 bases and 2 bases respectively, with 6 bases between them. Germline V gene lookup returns CDR1 SGHRS and CDR2 YFSETQ. The CDR3 runs to 13 residues. The CDR3 DNA reads TGCGCCAGCAGCTTGGACTCCCCCTACGAGCAGTACTTC. Translation: CASSLDSPYEQYF.

This clone is a singleton in its sample. The genes are TRBV27 and TRBJ2-1, with a tentative D call TRBD1 (5 bases). Germline assignment: CDR1 MNHEY and CDR2 SMNVEV (reference sequence). This CDR3 spans 15 amino acids. Between the trimmed V and J ends, which lost 2 bases and 1 base, there was a span of 9 bases. The CDR3 nucleotides are TGTGCCAGCAGTTTAACGTCAGGGTCCTACAATGAGCAGTTCTTC. Encoded protein: CASSLTSGSYNEQFF.

This clone was seen once. V gene TRBV9 combines with J gene TRBJ1-2; D remains unclear. V dropped 0 bases and J dropped 4 bases, with 13 bases sitting between them. CDR3 length: 15 residues. Germline CDR1 SGDLS, CDR2 YYNGEE. DNA for the CDR3: TGTGCCAGCAGCGTAGGTCTTCCCCCTGGCTATGGCTACACCTTC. Amino acid sequence: CASSVGLPPGYGYTF.

The chain links TRBV15 to TRBJ2-1; TRBD2 aligns across 12 bases. With V trimmed by 4 bases and J by 7 bases, 5 bases remained unmatched. There are 15 residues in the CDR3. The germline V gene has CDR1 LNHNV and CDR2 YYDKDF (reference sequence). As DNA, the CDR3 is TGTGCCACCAGCAACCTAGCGGGAGGGCCAAATGAGCAGTTCTTC. Translating it yields CATSNLAGGPNEQFF.

This clone occurred once. Written as DNA, the CDR3 is TGTGCCAGCAAAGGGAGAGGGGAGACCCAGTACTTC. Protein sequence: CASKGRGETQYF. The J gene is TRBJ2-5, the V gene TRBV2, with D tentatively TRBD2 (5 bases). CDR3 size: 12 residues. Germline V CDR1 and CDR2: SNHLY, FYNNEI. V was trimmed by 7 bases and J by 5 bases, leaving 11 bases between them.

The chain employs TRBV18 and TRBJ1-1; D might be TRBD1 (5 bases). This CDR3 is 13 amino acids long. V lost 5 bases and J lost 4, with 11 bases in between. Germline V gives CDR1 KGHSH, CDR2 LQKENI. The CDR3 nucleotides read TGTGCCAGCTCAATAACCGGGGGCACTGAAGCTTTCTTT. It translates to CASSITGGTEAFF.

The rearrangement uses TRBV23-1 and TRBJ2-7, with 7 positions matching TRBD1. TRBV23-1 is filed as an ORF, its function uncertain. The length of the CDR3 is 13 residues. V lost 10 bases, J lost 4 bases, and 10 bases stayed unmatched. DNA for the CDR3: TGCGCCACCAAACAGAGGGGGCAGTACGAGCAGTACTTC. Its protein is CATKQRGQYEQYF.

Remarks on this clone: Other DNA sequences within the sample encode an identical CDR3. The chain couples TRBV18 to TRBJ1-5; 8 bases align to TRBD1. V trimming: 3 bases; J trimming: 3 bases; junction bases outside the gene matches: 4. From germline, CDR1 is KGHSH and CDR2 LQKENI. The CDR3 spans 15 residues. The CDR3 DNA is TGTGCCAGCTCACCGACAGGGGATCTCAATCAGCCCCAGCATTTT. Amino acids: CASSPTGDLNQPQHF.